This entry features one TCR beta chain sequence. Its specificity is unknown. The V gene lost 3 bases and the J gene lost 1 base, with 11 bases spanning the gap. Per the germline V gene, CDR1 is SGHTA and CDR2 is FQGNSA. The CDR3 extends over 15 amino acids. TCRdb called the 5' RACE reads again in MiXCR, with one record for every CDR3 protein. Of about 390,000 distinct CDR3 sequences in the sample, approximately 16% are singletons; the top ten hold 20% to 25%. The data stem from a study of T-cell memory formation after mild COVID-19. About the research overall: TCR clusters were mostly donor specific. General study points: Certain responding clones were present in pre-infection memory, suggesting participation of cross-reactive memory. Clones that got smaller from day 15 to 85 had even CD4/CD8, while clones growing later tipped toward CD4+.

This chain joins TRBV7-2 and TRBJ2-3; TRBD2 might be the D (6 bases). Specimen: PBMCs or a T cell subset sorted from them (not recorded which). The receptor comes from a man aged 18 to 35 who had mild COVID-19 (a few samples of this study predate the infection). Cell type and time point are not known. The CDR3 region is CASSFQGGRTDTQYF. The CDR3 nucleotides are TGTGCCAGCAGCTTCCAGGGAGGACGCACAGATACGCAGTATTTT.